This T cell receptor (beta chain) derives from a study of cytomegalovirus exposure and HLA in healthy donors. Overall study context: Drawn from HLA-typed donors, about 85 million unique TCRs were held in an early data release.

This clone was detected only a few times. What it recognizes is unknown. Findings and caveats of the study: Presence/absence analyses rested on an assumption that sequencing depth was roughly uniform across donors. Indistinguishable V segments such as TRBV6-2 and TRBV6-3 were excluded.

Primers included in the PCR were 60 Vbeta and 13 Jbeta primers. Libraries were prepared by immunoSEQ multiplex PCR; TCRdb keeps only in-frame clonotypes and omits some of them. The sample has some 170,000 clones; 75% to 85% are singletons. The donors (healthy individuals) were bone marrow donors. V dropped 10 bases and J dropped 6 bases, with 10 bases sitting between them. CDR1 is LNHDA, CDR2 SQIVND, per germline (reference sequence). The CDR3 is made up of 11 amino acids. The sequenced sample was PBMCs. The rearrangement uses TRBV19 and TRBJ2-1; no clear D gene. This receptor was obtained from a man aged 50-59 years in good health and CMV-seropositive. CDR3 protein: CAILSGNEQFF. DNA of the CDR3: TGTGCCATCTTGAGTGGCAATGAGCAGTTCTTC.